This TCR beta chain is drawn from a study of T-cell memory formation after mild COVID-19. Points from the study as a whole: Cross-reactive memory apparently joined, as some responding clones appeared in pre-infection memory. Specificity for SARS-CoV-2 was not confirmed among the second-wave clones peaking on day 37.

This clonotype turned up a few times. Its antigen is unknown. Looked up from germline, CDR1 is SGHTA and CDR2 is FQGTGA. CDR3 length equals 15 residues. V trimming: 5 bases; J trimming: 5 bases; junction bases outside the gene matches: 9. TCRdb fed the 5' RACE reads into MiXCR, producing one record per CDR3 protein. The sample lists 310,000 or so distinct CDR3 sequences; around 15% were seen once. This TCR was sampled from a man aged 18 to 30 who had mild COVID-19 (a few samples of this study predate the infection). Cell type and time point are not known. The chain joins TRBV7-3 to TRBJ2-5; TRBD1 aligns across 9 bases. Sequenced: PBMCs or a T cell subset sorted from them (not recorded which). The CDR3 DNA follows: TGTGCCAGCAGCGCCGGGACAGGGACTGTGGAGACCCAGTACTTC. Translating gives CASSAGTGTVETQYF. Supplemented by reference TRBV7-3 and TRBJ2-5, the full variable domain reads GAGVSQTPSNKVTEKGKYVELRCDPISGHTALYWYRQSLGQGPEFLIYFQGTGAADDSGLPNDRFFAVRPEGSVSTLKIQRTERGDSAVYLCASSAGTGTVETQYFGPGTRLLVL.